Listed here are 25 T cell receptor beta chains from one sample, sequenced in a study of cytomegalovirus exposure and HLA in healthy donors. Repertoires were generated with immunoSEQ multiplex PCR, while TCRdb's copy carries only in-frame clones and drops some. The profile shows approximately 58,000 clones, 85% to 95% of them singletons. Sequenced: PBMCs. Receptors originate from a woman between 18 and 30 years old in good health and CMV-seropositive.

The chain carries TRBV6-4 and TRBJ1-2, with unresolved D. The V end was cut by 6 bases, the J end by 0 bases, with 14 bases between. The CDR3 has 15 residues. Germline values: CDR1 MRHNA, CDR2 SNTAGT. CDR3 amino acids: CASSLTALANYGYTF. CDR3 nucleotide sequence: TGTGCCAGCAGCCTGACGGCCCTAGCTAACTATGGCTACACCTTC.

V usage is TRBV2 and J usage is TRBJ1-1; the D gene is possibly TRBD1 (5 bases). This CDR3 has 14 amino acids. Trimming left V 6 bases short and J 1 base short, with 12 bases between. CDR1 SNHLY and CDR2 FYNNEI come from the germline V gene. As DNA, the CDR3 is TGTGCCAGCAGCCAGACAGAACCGAACACTGAAGCTTTCTTT. This sequence encodes CASSQTEPNTEAFF.

J is TRBJ2-5 and V is TRBV5-1, with a possible D match to TRBD1 (6 bases). The CDR3 extends over 17 amino acids. Germline CDR1 and CDR2: SGHRS and YFSETQ. V lost 0 bases and J lost 5, with 20 bases in between. The CDR3 region has the DNA TGCGCCAGCAGCTTGGTGCCAGACAGGATGAGGTCGGAGACCCAGTACTTC. Encoded protein: CASSLVPDRMRSETQYF. The full variable domain, rest sourced from reference TRBV5-1 and TRBJ2-5, is KAGVTQTPRYLIKTRGQQVTLSCSPISGHRSVSWYQQTPGQGLQFLFEYFSETQRNKGNFPGRFSGRQFSNSRSEMNVSTLELGDSALYLCASSLVPDRMRSETQYFGPGTRLLVL.

The CDR3 bases are TGTGCCAGCAGGGACGCGACTAGCGTTGGTAAGCAGTTCTTC. Translated: CASRDATSVGKQFF. The V and J genes are TRBV11-2 and TRBJ2-1; TRBD2 aligns across 8 bases. V lost 6 bases, J lost 11 bases, and 12 bases stayed unmatched. CDR1 and CDR2 (germline): SGHAT, FQNNGV. CDR3 size: 14 residues. The complete variable domain, with remaining parts taken from reference TRBV11-2 and TRBJ2-1, reads EAGVAQSPRYKIIEKRQSVAFWCNPISGHATLYWYQQILGQGPKLLIQFQNNGVVDDSQLPKDRFSAERLKGVDSTLKIQPAKLEDSAVYLCASRDATSVGKQFFGPGTRLTVL.

The rearrangement uses TRBV15 and TRBJ1-4; D possibly corresponds to TRBD1 (5 bases). The germline CDR1 and CDR2 sequences are LNHNV and YYDKDF (reference sequence). The CDR3 loop spans 15 amino acids. With 5 bases removed from V and 4 bases from J, the gap between germline ends came to 14 bases. The CDR3 sequence is CATSEARQLNEKLFF. DNA for the CDR3: TGTGCCACCAGCGAGGCCCGACAGCTTAATGAAAAACTGTTTTTT.

This rearrangement joins TRBV14 to TRBJ2-1, with D possibly matching TRBD2 (6 bases). The V gene's germline CDR1 is SGHDN and CDR2 FVKESK. The V end lost 9 bases, the J end lost 4 bases, and 16 bases lay between the germline ends. The CDR3 runs to 14 residues. The CDR3 sequence is CASQPAGFYNEQFF. The CDR3 nucleotides are TGTGCCAGTCAACCGGCGGGATTTTACAATGAGCAGTTCTTC.

This rearrangement joins TRBV9 to TRBJ1-2, with D possibly matching TRBD1 (5 bases). The CDR3 extends over 16 amino acids. The V and J ends lost 3 bases and 0 bases respectively, with 15 bases between them. Germline CDR1 reads SGDLS; CDR2 reads YYNGEE. CDR3 sequence: CASSATTVIANYGYTF. The CDR3 region has the DNA TGTGCCAGCAGCGCCACGACAGTAATAGCTAACTATGGCTACACCTTC.

This sequence joins TRBV28 and TRBJ2-7; tentatively, D is TRBD1 (5 bases). V gave up 3 bases and J gave up 3 bases, with 15 bases separating them. The CDR3 has 15 residues. Germline lookup yields CDR1 MDHEN and CDR2 SYDVKM. The CDR3, as DNA: TGTGCCAGCAGTTTCCTTCAGGGCAGTAACTACGAGCAGTACTTC. Its translation is CASSFLQGSNYEQYF.

This clone came up once. This rearrangement joins TRBV18 to TRBJ1-4, with D possibly TRBD1 on 6 matching bases. Between the trimmed V and J ends, which lost 2 bases and 5 bases, there was a span of 12 bases. The CDR3 runs to 15 residues. Germline assignment: CDR1 KGHSH and CDR2 LQKENI. CDR3 in amino acids: CASSPSGRGNEKLFF. In DNA, the CDR3 is TGTGCCAGCTCACCATCGGGCAGGGGAAATGAAAAACTGTTTTTT.

The chain links TRBV4-1 to TRBJ2-5, with 8 bases identical to TRBD2. Germline loops: CDR1 MGHRA, CDR2 YSYEKL. V gave up 1 base and J gave up 5 bases; unmatched junction bases: 12. CDR3 size: 17 residues. The CDR3 region is CASSQAYSGELLETQYF. The DNA of the CDR3 is TGCGCCAGCAGCCAAGCCTATAGCGGGGAGCTTTTGGAGACCCAGTACTTC.

This clone was observed a single time. The CDR3 sequence: CASRPSGGNNEQFF. In DNA form, the CDR3 reads TGTGCCAGCAGGCCGTCAGGGGGGAACAATGAGCAGTTCTTC. The chain is built from TRBV6-5 and TRBJ2-1; a weak D match, TRBD1 (7 bases). CDR1 is MNHEY, CDR2 SVGAGI, per germline. The CDR3 runs to 14 residues. V lost 6 bases and J 5 bases, leaving 14 bases between the germline ends.

The chain has TRBV19 and TRBJ1-1; maybe TRBD1 (5 bases). The germline V and J ends were trimmed by 8 bases and 6 bases, with 10 bases remaining between them. Germline CDR1 is LNHDA and CDR2 is SQIVND (reference sequence). The CDR3 is made up of 11 amino acids. The CDR3 DNA is TGTGCCAGTGGGCAGGGTCCTGAAGCTTTCTTT. It specifies CASGQGPEAFF. Full variable domain (outside the CDR3, taken from reference TRBV19 and TRBJ1-1): DGGITQSPKYLFRKEGQNVTLSCEQNLNHDAMYWYRQDPGQGLRLIYYSQIVNDFQKGDIAEGYSVSREKKESFPLTVTSAQKNPTAFYLCASGQGPEAFFGQGTRLTVV.

This clone was seen only once. In DNA, the CDR3 is TGCGCCAGCAGCTTGGCCACCCGGACAGGTGGCCATGAGCAGTTCTTC. Encoded protein: CASSLATRTGGHEQFF. The rearrangement uses TRBV5-1 and TRBJ2-1; 7 bases are a match to TRBD1. This CDR3 contains 16 residues. After removal of 0 bases from V and 8 bases from J, the junction contained 11 bases not matched to a gene. Germline lookup yields CDR1 SGHRS and CDR2 YFSETQ.

The chain joins TRBV9 to TRBJ2-3; 13 nucleotides align to TRBD2. The trim removed 1 base at V and 5 bases at J, leaving 7 bases unmatched. CDR3 length: 17 residues. CDR1 is SGDLS and CDR2 is YYNGEE in the germline V gene. CDR3 loop: CASSVPLAGGEEDTQYF. As DNA, the CDR3 is TGTGCCAGCAGCGTACCACTAGCGGGAGGGGAGGAAGATACGCAGTATTTT. Combining the CDR3 with reference TRBV9 and TRBJ2-3 gives the whole variable domain DSGVTQTPKHLITATGQRVTLRCSPRSGDLSVYWYQQSLDQGLQFLIQYYNGEERAKGNILERFSAQQFPDLHSELNLSSLELGDSALYFCASSVPLAGGEEDTQYFGPGTRLTVL.

The gene calls are TRBV6-1 and TRBJ2-7; D may be TRBD2 (5 bases). CDR3 length: 15 amino acids. The V gene's germline CDR1 is MNHNS and CDR2 SASEGT. V was cut by 2 bases and J by 1 base, with 12 bases left in between. The CDR3 DNA reads TGTGCCAGCAGTGAAACCAGCGGAGGATCCTACGAGCAGTACTTC. Residues: CASSETSGGSYEQYF.

For the CDR3, the DNA is TGTGCCAGCAGTCGACAGGGATCGAACACTGAAGCTTTCTTT. Protein product: CASSRQGSNTEAFF. V and J are TRBV7-3 and TRBJ1-1; 7 nucleotides agree with TRBD1. In germline, CDR1 is SGHTA, CDR2 FQGTGA. V was pared by 6 bases and J by 1 base, with 5 bases of the junction left unmatched. This CDR3 spans 14 amino acids.

The chain joins TRBV5-1 to TRBJ2-1, with 7 bases aligning to TRBD2. J lost 2 bases, V lost 6 bases, and 11 bases had no gene match. The germline V gene encodes CDR1 SGHRS and CDR2 YFSETQ. This CDR3 has 16 residues. This CDR3 is CASTRGRLAAYNEQFF. The CDR3 coding sequence is TGCGCCAGCACCCGGGGTCGGCTAGCGGCCTACAATGAGCAGTTCTTC.

This chain joins TRBV9 and TRBJ2-1; 12 bases map to TRBD2. V lost 4 bases to trimming and J lost 7 bases; unmatched junction nucleotides: 6. CDR3 length: 15 residues. The germline V gene has CDR1 SGDLS and CDR2 YYNGEE. The CDR3 sequence is CASSTLAGGKNEQFF. In DNA form, the CDR3 reads TGTGCCAGCAGCACTCTAGCGGGAGGGAAAAATGAGCAGTTCTTC.

The rearrangement joins TRBV19 to TRBJ2-2; maybe TRBD1 (5 bases). The CDR3 has 15 amino acids. Germline V lookup: CDR1 LNHDA, CDR2 SQIVND (reference sequence). Trimming shortened V by 10 bases and J by 3 bases, and 18 bases separated the two germline ends. The CDR3 protein is CATLGRVKDTGELFF. The DNA of the CDR3 is TGTGCCACCCTGGGCAGGGTCAAGGACACCGGGGAGCTGTTTTTT. The full variable domain, rest sourced from reference TRBV19 and TRBJ2-2, is DGGITQSPKYLFRKEGQNVTLSCEQNLNHDAMYWYRQDPGQGLRLIYYSQIVNDFQKGDIAEGYSVSREKKESFPLTVTSAQKNPTAFYLCATLGRVKDTGELFFGEGSRLTVL.

This rearrangement joins TRBV15 to TRBJ2-1, with 9 bases lining up with TRBD2. The CDR3 extends over 18 amino acids. Trimming took 1 base from V and 7 from J; bases not matched to a gene: 14. Germline V CDR1 and CDR2: LNHNV, YYDKDF (reference sequence). CDR3 DNA sequence: TGTGCCACCAGCAGAGTAGGTAGCGGGGGTCCGCTTGTTAATGAGCAGTTCTTC. Amino acids: CATSRVGSGGPLVNEQFF.

This chain uses TRBV4-1 with TRBJ2-3; 8 nucleotides agree with TRBD1. Per the germline V gene, CDR1 is MGHRA and CDR2 is YSYEKL. V lost 1 base, J lost 4 bases, and 4 bases stayed unmatched. The CDR3 is 15 amino acids. CDR3 in amino acids: CASSQGQGAADTQYF. The CDR3 DNA reads as TGCGCCAGCAGCCAAGGGCAGGGGGCTGCAGATACGCAGTATTTT.

The chain joins TRBV27 to TRBJ2-7; D possibly corresponds to TRBD1 (7 bases). In germline, CDR1 is MNHEY, CDR2 SMNVEV (reference sequence). CDR3 length equals 17 residues. V was clipped by 8 bases and J by 7 bases, with 30 bases between them. CDR3 DNA: TGTGCCAGCCAGGCTCCGACAGGGACCGGGAGAACGGGAGAGCAGTACTTC. This encodes CASQAPTGTGRTGEQYF.

The V call is TRBV27, the J call TRBJ2-7; weak D call: TRBD1 (5 bases). The CDR3 runs to 14 residues. Per germline, CDR1 MNHEY and CDR2 SMNVEV (reference sequence). Trimming took 2 bases from V and 2 from J, leaving 10 bases between them. In DNA form, the CDR3 reads TGTGCCAGCAGTTTAGTAGGGGCCGCCTACGAGCAGTACTTC. This gives the protein CASSLVGAAYEQYF.

V gene TRBV6-5 combines with J gene TRBJ1-2; D ambiguous. The CDR3 sequence is 13 residues long. Deletions cut 5 bases from V and 4 bases from J, with 11 bases between. From germline, CDR1 is MNHEY and CDR2 SVGAGI. The CDR3 DNA sequence: TGTGCCAGCAGTCTTACCGGGGTCTATGGCTACACCTTC. This codes for CASSLTGVYGYTF.

This clone was observed a handful of times. The genes are TRBV16 and TRBJ2-5; D gene unclear. Per germline, CDR1 KGHSY and CDR2 FQNENV. This CDR3 is built from 14 residues. Trimming removed 0 bases at V and 5 bases at J, with 10 bases between. The CDR3 DNA reads as TGTGCCAGCAGCCAATCGGTCCGTCAGGAGACCCAGTACTTC. Translated, it gives CASSQSVRQETQYF.